This T cell receptor (beta chain) was obtained from a study of blood T cell repertoires in COVID-19. Method: immunoSEQ multiplex PCR; TCRdb's copy keeps in-frame clones and lacks some. The sample lists 450,000 to 500,000 clones, approximately 86% occurring once. The CDR3 extends over 13 amino acids. The germline V gene has CDR1 SGHRS and CDR2 YFSETQ. V was pared by 4 bases and J by 5 bases, with 3 bases of the junction left unmatched. The chain employs TRBV5-1 and TRBJ2-1; 7 bases map to TRBD1. The sample was PBMCs or T cells enriched from blood (not recorded which). This TCR derives from a woman aged 55-69 years who had recovered from COVID-19. This CDR3 is CASSPGTDNEQFF. CDR3 coding DNA: TGCGCCAGCAGCCCCGGGACAGACAATGAGCAGTTCTTC.